These 27 T cell receptor beta chains came from one sample sequenced in a study of human T cells and chemical hapten exposure. MiXCR, run by TCRdb on the RACE reads, gives a single entry per CDR3 protein. The sample lists under 200,000 distinct CDR3 sequences; 14% were seen once. Time point here: patch test 1, 2 weeks after DPC sensitization. Treatment of the sample: therapeutic diphenylcyclopropenone sensitization with weekly scalp DPC. This specimen was whole blood, taken in connection with sensitization to the hapten diphenylcyclopropenone (DPC). The receptors come from a woman in her twenties or thirties with alopecia areata. Some clones in this sample may be carry-over from other donors' samples.

CDR3 region: CSVGLAARQETQYF. For the CDR3, the DNA is TGCAGCGTGGGACTAGCGGCAAGACAAGAGACCCAGTACTTC. The chain joins TRBV29-1 to TRBJ2-5; 11 bases are shared with TRBD2. With 6 bases clipped from V and 2 bases from J, the junction kept 5 bases outside the gene matches. Germline V gene sequence: CDR1 SQVTM, CDR2 ANQGSEA. This CDR3 comprises 14 residues.

The CDR3 sequence: CASRTGTVGYNEQFF. In DNA, the CDR3 is TGTGCCAGCAGGACCGGGACTGTGGGGTACAATGAGCAGTTCTTC. The J gene is TRBJ2-1, the V gene TRBV6-1; perhaps TRBD2 as D (6 bases). CDR3 length: 15 amino acids. Per the germline V gene, CDR1 is MNHNS and CDR2 is SASEGT. Trimming left V 6 bases short and J 4 bases short, with 16 bases between.

This clonotype was observed a handful of times. The J gene is TRBJ2-1, the V gene TRBV2; D uncertain. With 1 base removed from V and 7 bases from J, the gap between germline ends came to 8 bases. This CDR3 comprises 13 residues. The germline V gene encodes CDR1 SNHLY and CDR2 FYNNEI. CDR3 protein: CASSEGVLNEQFF. The CDR3 DNA follows: TGTGCCAGCAGTGAAGGAGTCCTGAATGAGCAGTTCTTC.

This rearrangement joins TRBV3-1 to TRBJ1-6; 7 bases fit TRBD1. The germline V gene has CDR1 LGHDT and CDR2 YNNKEL (reference sequence). V lost 3 bases, J lost 7 bases, and 9 bases stayed unmatched. The CDR3 is 16 amino acids. This CDR3 reads CASSHGGDRRNSPLHF. CDR3 bases: TGTGCCAGCAGCCACGGCGGGGACAGAAGAAATTCACCCCTCCACTTT.

CDR3 sequence (DNA): TGTGCCAGCCGGAGAGGGGGATATGGGAATGGCTACACCTTC. Amino acid sequence: CASRRGGYGNGYTF. The V and J genes are TRBV7-9 and TRBJ1-2; a possible D gene is TRBD1 (6 bases). Trimming pared 8 bases from V and 6 bases from J, leaving 19 bases between. Germline values: CDR1 SEHNR, CDR2 FQNEAQ (reference sequence). The CDR3 is 14 residues long.

This clonotype turned up a few times. The chain couples TRBV6-6 to TRBJ2-7; TRBD2 agrees at 11 bases. V was clipped by 4 bases and J by 6 bases; unmatched bases: 11. Looked up from germline, CDR1 is MNHNY and CDR2 is SVGAGI (reference sequence). CDR3 size: 16 residues. This CDR3 is CASSWRGELAGAEQYF. CDR3 in DNA: TGTGCCAGCAGTTGGAGGGGTGAACTAGCGGGAGCCGAGCAGTACTTC.

Remarks on this clonotype: A much larger clone differs by one base, so this may be a read error. The rearrangement joins TRBV5-5 to TRBJ2-7; unclear D gene. The CDR3 has 14 residues. Germline V gene lookup returns CDR1 SGHKS and CDR2 YYEKEE (reference sequence). The CDR3 sequence: CGSSFGADPYEQYF. As DNA, the CDR3 is TGTGGCAGCAGCTTCGGAGCTGACCCCTACGAGCAGTACTTC.

This chain joins TRBV7-9 and TRBJ1-1, with 7 bases aligning to TRBD1. The CDR3 length is 13 residues. CDR1 and CDR2 from the germline V gene are SEHNR and FQNEAQ (reference sequence). After removal of 6 bases from V and 4 bases from J, the junction contained 5 bases not matched to a gene. The CDR3 spells CASSYTGATEAFF. The CDR3 DNA reads as TGTGCCAGCAGTTATACAGGGGCCACTGAAGCTTTCTTT.

This clonotype came up once. J is TRBJ1-2 and V is TRBV11-2; no firm D call. CDR3 size: 14 residues. Germline V gene lookup returns CDR1 SGHAT and CDR2 FQNNGV. Between the trimmed V and J ends, which lost 5 bases and 8 bases, there was a span of 18 bases. In DNA form, the CDR3 reads TGTGCCAGCAGCCAGAGGATAGGATTATTGGGCTACACCTTC. Translated, it gives CASSQRIGLLGYTF.

V is TRBV4-1 and J is TRBJ1-4; D possibly corresponds to TRBD1 (5 bases). Trimming removed 1 base at V and 9 bases at J, with 15 bases between. This CDR3 region has 15 residues. The germline V gene encodes CDR1 MGHRA and CDR2 YSYEKL. The CDR3: CASSQAGLASKKLFF. The CDR3 bases are TGCGCCAGCAGCCAAGCAGGGCTAGCATCGAAAAAACTGTTTTTT.

The chain uses TRBV28 and TRBJ1-6; D not resolved. V shed 6 bases and J shed 5 bases, with 14 bases lying between them. The CDR3 extends over 15 amino acids. Per the germline V gene, CDR1 is MDHEN and CDR2 is SYDVKM. CDR3 DNA sequence: TGTGCCAGCAGCGCAAGTGGAGGTGATAATTCACCCCTCCACTTT. It yields the protein CASSASGGDNSPLHF.

This clonotype was detected many times. The chain couples TRBV11-3 to TRBJ1-1, with unresolved D. The V gene's germline CDR1 is SGHNT and CDR2 YENEEA. V lost 3 bases, J lost 0 bases, and 11 bases lay in between. CDR3 size: 15 residues. The CDR3 coding sequence is TGTGCCAGCAGCTTTTTGGGGTCTTTGAACACTGAAGCTTTCTTT. Protein product: CASSFLGSLNTEAFF.

J is TRBJ2-7 and V is TRBV27, with D possibly called TRBD1 or TRBD2 (5 bases each). Germline V lookup: CDR1 MNHEY, CDR2 SMNVEV (reference sequence). CDR3 length: 16 residues. V was shortened by 6 bases and J by 3 bases, with 21 bases between the two germline ends. The CDR3: CASRPQFGGYNYEQYF. The CDR3 coding sequence is TGTGCCAGCAGACCGCAGTTTGGGGGTTATAACTACGAGCAGTACTTC.

The V and J genes are TRBV29-1 and TRBJ1-2; no definite D call. The CDR3 is made up of 13 amino acids. CDR1 and CDR2 from the germline V gene are SQVTM and ANQGSEA. V was pared by 3 bases and J by 6 bases, with 14 bases between. The CDR3 sequence: CSVEPRVSDGYTF. The CDR3 bases are TGCAGCGTTGAGCCCCGAGTGTCGGATGGCTACACCTTC.

Points on this clonotype: This may be a read error, as it is one base from a much larger clone. V is TRBV29-1 and J is TRBJ1-1, with D hard to call. The CDR3 sequence is 10 residues long. Germline CDR1 and CDR2: SQVTM and ANQGSEA. V was clipped by 4 bases and J by 3 bases, with 3 bases between them. The CDR3 bases are TGCAGCGTTGGGGACACTGAAGCTTTCTTT. This encodes CSVGDTEAFF.

The rearrangement uses TRBV7-2 and TRBJ2-1, with 12 positions matching TRBD2. J gave up 9 bases and V 7 bases, and 13 bases lay outside the gene matches. The CDR3 sequence is 16 residues long. CDR1 is SGHTA, CDR2 FQGNSA, per germline. CDR3 sequence: CASNRPSSGRAFEQFF. CDR3 in DNA: TGTGCCAGCAATCGTCCCTCTAGCGGGAGGGCCTTTGAGCAGTTCTTC.

In DNA form, the CDR3 reads TGTGCCAGCAGTTACTCGAAATATTCTGGCTACACCTTC. Amino acids: CASSYSKYSGYTF. The chain has TRBV6-5 and TRBJ1-2; D remains ambiguous. There are 13 residues in the CDR3. V was shortened by 0 bases and J by 7 bases, with 9 bases between the two germline ends. CDR1 and CDR2 (germline): MNHEY, SVGAGI.

This clonotype turned up a few times. The chain employs TRBV4-1 and TRBJ1-4; D unclear. The germline V gene has CDR1 MGHRA and CDR2 YSYEKL. V lost 0 bases and J lost 4, with 15 bases in between. This CDR3 spans 17 amino acids. The CDR3 here is CASSQDSSATNNEKLFF. The CDR3 bases are TGCGCCAGCAGCCAAGATAGCTCCGCGACCAATAATGAAAAACTGTTTTTT.

There are a few counts of this clonotype. This sequence joins TRBV5-6 and TRBJ2-4; the D call may be TRBD1 or TRBD2 (6 bases each). The ends were cut back, 4 bases at V and 0 bases at J, with 11 bases in the middle. There are 15 residues in the CDR3. In germline, CDR1 is SGHDT, CDR2 YYEEEE. CDR3: CASSVGGKAKNIQYF. CDR3 nucleotide sequence: TGTGCCAGCAGCGTCGGGGGCAAAGCCAAAAACATTCAGTACTTC. The full variable domain, completed using reference TRBV5-6 and TRBJ2-4, is DAGVTQSPTHLIKTRGQQVTLRCSPKSGHDTVSWYQQALGQGPQFIFQYYEEEERQRGNFPDRFSGHQFPNYSSELNVNALLLGDSALYLCASSVGGKAKNIQYFGAGTRLSVL.

This rearrangement joins TRBV5-1 to TRBJ2-1; D is ambiguous. V shed 5 bases and J shed 0 bases, with 12 bases lying between them. CDR3 length: 15 residues. The germline V gene has CDR1 SGHRS and CDR2 YFSETQ. DNA of the CDR3: TGCGCCAGCAGTTTGACTTATAGCTCCTACAATGAGCAGTTCTTC. This sequence encodes CASSLTYSSYNEQFF.

This clonotype has just a few counts. The chain links TRBV7-2 to TRBJ2-1, with D unclear. In germline, CDR1 is SGHTA, CDR2 FQGNSA. This CDR3 is 11 amino acids long. Trimming removed 5 bases from V and 8 bases from J, with 7 bases in between. DNA of the CDR3: TGTGCCAGCAGCCGTAGTCATGAGCAGTTCTTC. This gives the protein CASSRSHEQFF.

The V and J genes are TRBV3-1 and TRBJ1-4; D is undetermined. The CDR3 length is 14 residues. The V gene's germline CDR1 is LGHDT and CDR2 YNNKEL (reference sequence). V lost 1 base to trimming and J lost 8 bases, with 11 bases between them. CDR3 protein: CASSQGGGLEKLFF. The DNA of the CDR3 is TGTGCCAGCAGCCAAGGTGGAGGGTTGGAAAAACTGTTTTTT.

The chain carries TRBV11-2 and TRBJ2-5; 8 bases are a match to TRBD2. Losses at the gene ends were 1 base for V and 1 base for J; bases not matched to a gene: 8. Germline V CDR1 and CDR2: SGHAT, FQNNGV. This CDR3 has 17 residues. The CDR3 is CASSLGWAGGSQETQYF. Here the CDR3 DNA reads TGTGCCAGCAGCTTAGGATGGGCGGGGGGATCCCAAGAGACCCAGTACTTC.

This chain uses TRBV19 with TRBJ2-3; TRBD1 or TRBD2 may be the D gene (5 bases each). The V end lost 3 bases, the J end lost 5 bases, and 9 bases lay between the germline ends. Germline assignment: CDR1 LNHDA and CDR2 SQIVND (reference sequence). CDR3 length: 13 amino acids. This chain's CDR3 is CASSIGTGDTQYF. The DNA of the CDR3 is TGTGCCAGTAGTATCGGGACGGGAGATACGCAGTATTTT.

This clonotype was found many times. The rearrangement joins TRBV28 to TRBJ1-5; D call uncertain. This CDR3 region has 11 residues. Deletions cut 6 bases from V and 5 bases from J, with 5 bases between. In germline, CDR1 is MDHEN, CDR2 SYDVKM. The CDR3 DNA reads as TGTGCCAGCAGAAGGGATCAGCCCCAGCATTTT. This gives the protein CASRRDQPQHF.

The rearrangement joins TRBV6-2 or TRBV6-3 to TRBJ2-3; TRBD2 aligns across 13 bases. Unmatched junction bases numbered 12, after V lost 8 bases and J lost 1 base. Per the germline V gene, CDR1 is MNHEY and CDR2 is SVGEGT. This CDR3 comprises 18 residues. CDR3 sequence reads: CASPRGTGLAGGTDTQYF. Written as DNA, the CDR3 is TGTGCCAGCCCCAGAGGTACCGGACTAGCGGGGGGCACAGATACGCAGTATTTT.

The genes are TRBV14 and TRBJ1-1, with D uncertain. Germline lookup yields CDR1 SGHDN and CDR2 FVKESK. V was shortened by 0 bases and J by 4 bases, with 6 bases between the two germline ends. The CDR3 is made up of 13 amino acids. This CDR3 is CASSQDYITEAFF. CDR3 sequence (DNA): TGTGCCAGCAGCCAAGATTACATCACTGAAGCTTTCTTT.